The 25 T cell receptor beta chains below all came from one sample that was sequenced in a study of T cells in Graves' hyperthyroidism and ophthalmopathy. There were TCR beta CDR3 regions amplified from RNA transcripts. During a first-round RT-PCR of the TCR CDR3, the HTBI primer set was used. Each CDR3 protein gets one entry after TCRdb re-called the multiplex PCR reads with MiXCR. The sample has approximately 320,000 distinct CDR3 sequences, roughly 15% seen once. The sample was blood. The source of these receptors is a young man with Graves' hyperthyroidism.

The genes are TRBV14 and TRBJ2-1, with 10 bases fitting TRBD2. CDR1 is SGHDN and CDR2 is FVKESK in the germline V gene. The V segment lost 1 base and the J segment 3 bases; nucleotides outside the gene matches: 15. The CDR3 is 20 amino acids. CDR3 nucleotide sequence: TGTGCCAGCAGCCAAGGGGAGACTAGCGGGCCTTGGCTGTACTACAATGAGCAGTTCTTC. Its protein is CASSQGETSGPWLYYNEQFF.

This chain uses TRBV4-1 with TRBJ2-7; 11 bases are a match to TRBD1. Trimming took 4 bases from V and 2 from J; bases not matched to a gene: 4. CDR1 is MGHRA and CDR2 is YSYEKL in the germline V gene. The CDR3 sequence is 15 residues long. Here the CDR3 reads CASSPGQGGAYEQYF. CDR3 nucleotide sequence: TGCGCCAGCAGCCCGGGACAGGGGGGGGCCTACGAGCAGTACTTC.

The gene calls are TRBV27 and TRBJ2-7; D is possibly TRBD2 (5 bases). CDR1 and CDR2 from the germline V gene are MNHEY and SMNVEV (reference sequence). The CDR3 totals 15 residues. V dropped 0 bases and J dropped 5 bases, with 14 bases sitting between them. The CDR3 DNA is TGTGCCAGCAGTTTATCTTCTAGCCGGATAGACGAGCAGTACTTC. It is translated as CASSLSSSRIDEQYF.

This chain connects TRBV20-1 to TRBJ2-5; a weak D match, TRBD2 (6 bases). Germline V gene data show CDR1 as DFQATT and CDR2 as SNEGSKA (reference sequence). The CDR3 contains 14 residues. V was trimmed by 6 bases and J by 1 base, leaving 15 bases between them. The CDR3 DNA reads as TGCAGTGCCCAGGTGGTAGCGGCCCAAGAGACCCAGTACTTC. Translated, it gives CSAQVVAAQETQYF.

There are many counts of this clonotype. The chain couples TRBV2 to TRBJ1-6, with D possibly being TRBD1 (6 bases). This CDR3 has 14 residues. Germline CDR1 is SNHLY and CDR2 is FYNNEI. The V end was cut by 2 bases, the J end by 10 bases, with 12 bases between. CDR3 region: CASSEYRAGSPLHF. As DNA, the CDR3 is TGTGCCAGCAGTGAATACAGGGCTGGCTCACCCCTCCACTTT.

This clonotype was seen at least ten times. V is TRBV5-1 and J is TRBJ2-1, with D perhaps being TRBD1 or TRBD2 (5 bases each). Looked up from germline, CDR1 is SGHRS and CDR2 is YFSETQ. Trimming pared 2 bases from V and 5 bases from J, leaving 17 bases between. The CDR3 has 16 residues. CDR3 region: CASSFGESSRDNEQFF. DNA of the CDR3: TGCGCCAGCAGCTTTGGGGAGTCCTCCAGGGACAATGAGCAGTTCTTC.

This clonotype was observed a few times. The chain links TRBV5-5 to TRBJ2-7; TRBD2 might be the D (6 bases). With 5 bases removed from V and 0 bases from J, the gap between germline ends came to 18 bases. CDR3 size: 16 residues. The germline CDR1 and CDR2 sequences are SGHKS and YYEKEE (reference sequence). The CDR3 loop is CASSLQAGLSSYEQYF. CDR3 coding DNA: TGTGCCAGCAGTCTCCAGGCGGGGCTAAGCTCCTACGAGCAGTACTTC.

This clonotype was detected a few times. The CDR3 coding sequence is TGTGCCAGCAGTCCCTTTTTTGTCTTGAGGGGAGGGGAAAGCAATCAGCCCCAGCATTTT. The encoded protein is CASSPFFVLRGGESNQPQHF. The chain links TRBV6-1 to TRBJ1-5; D is possibly TRBD1 (5 bases). Germline V gives CDR1 MNHNS, CDR2 SASEGT. Between the trimmed V and J ends, which lost 5 bases and 1 base, there was a span of 27 bases. This CDR3 is built from 20 residues.

This clonotype was detected many times. This chain links TRBV27 with TRBJ2-7; 11 positions match TRBD2. J lost 3 bases, V lost 4 bases, and 8 bases had no gene match. Germline CDR1 is MNHEY and CDR2 is SMNVEV (reference sequence). This CDR3 has 16 amino acids. CDR3 in amino acids: CASSSPGTSGLYEQYF. The CDR3 region has the DNA TGTGCCAGCAGTTCCCCCGGGACTAGCGGACTCTACGAGCAGTACTTC.

Comments on this clonotype: With a much larger clone just one base away, this may be a read error. V usage is TRBV20-1 and J usage is TRBJ2-6, with D tentatively TRBD1 or TRBD2 (5 bases each). This CDR3 is 15 amino acids long. Per germline, CDR1 DFQATT and CDR2 SNEGSKA (reference sequence). As DNA, the CDR3 is TGCAGTGCTAGACCCGCGGGTAATGGGGCCAACGTCCCGACTTTC. Amino acids: CSARPAGNGANVPTF.

In its sample, this clonotype was seen many times. The chain has TRBV30 and TRBJ2-1; unclear D gene. Germline CDR1 is GTSNPN and CDR2 is SVGIG (reference sequence). This CDR3 spans 12 amino acids. Trimming took off 0 bases at V and 9 bases at J, with 9 bases between the two ends. The CDR3 nucleotides read TGTGCCTGGAGTGTACGGGTGAGTGAGCAGTTCTTC. Its protein is CAWSVRVSEQFF.

This clonotype was seen ten or more times. The chain couples TRBV12-3 or TRBV12-4 to TRBJ1-1; a weak D match, TRBD1 (5 bases). V was cut by 3 bases and J by 7 bases, with 9 bases left in between. The CDR3 is 12 amino acids. The CDR3 sequence: CASSLWGIEAFF. The CDR3 coding sequence is TGTGCCAGCAGTTTGTGGGGGATTGAAGCTTTCTTT.

CDR3 coding DNA: TGTGCCAGCTCACCATTTTCACAGGGCACGACTCAGCCCCAGCATTTT. Its translation: CASSPFSQGTTQPQHF. This rearrangement joins TRBV18 to TRBJ1-5; the D gene is possibly TRBD1 (6 bases). From germline, CDR1 is KGHSH and CDR2 LQKENI. With 2 bases removed from V and 6 bases from J, the gap between germline ends came to 17 bases. CDR3 length: 16 residues.

This clonotype occurred a few times. The CDR3 protein is CASSSPPPSPLHF. The CDR3 DNA is TGTGCCAGCAGCTCCCCGCCCCCATCACCCCTCCACTTT. The chain links TRBV5-5 to TRBJ1-6; D ambiguous. Per germline, CDR1 SGHKS and CDR2 YYEKEE (reference sequence). V was shortened by 3 bases and J by 10 bases, with 11 bases between the two germline ends. This CDR3 contains 13 residues.

This clonotype showed up many times. CDR3 region: CASSLINFWGQLYEQYF. Here the CDR3 DNA reads TGTGCCAGCAGCTTAATCAATTTCTGGGGACAGCTTTACGAGCAGTACTTC. The chain has TRBV11-2 and TRBJ2-7; 7 bases match TRBD1. J was trimmed by 4 bases and V by 2 bases; bases with no gene match: 14. This CDR3 contains 17 residues. Germline-derived CDR1 and CDR2 are SGHAT and FQNNGV.

This clonotype has just a few counts. The J gene is TRBJ1-2, the V gene TRBV11-3, with 8 bases aligning to TRBD1. The CDR3 loop spans 14 amino acids. The V and J ends lost 3 bases and 4 bases, in that order; junction bases with no gene match: 4. Germline values: CDR1 SGHNT, CDR2 YENEEA. Here the CDR3 reads CASSFRGRIYGYTF. CDR3 sequence (DNA): TGTGCCAGCAGCTTCAGGGGGCGAATCTATGGCTACACCTTC.

The chain joins TRBV11-2 to TRBJ2-7; 9 bases fit TRBD1. Trimming cost V 6 bases and J 5 bases; bases outside gene matches: 11. Germline assignment: CDR1 SGHAT and CDR2 FQNNGV. This CDR3 is built from 15 residues. CDR3 in amino acids: CASSRPGTGSHEQYF. For the CDR3, the DNA is TGTGCCAGCAGTCGTCCCGGGACAGGGTCTCACGAGCAGTACTTC.

This clonotype is labeled as medium-sized. V and J are TRBV28 and TRBJ2-3, with 7 bases aligning to TRBD2. The CDR3 is 17 residues long. Germline V gives CDR1 MDHEN, CDR2 SYDVKM. Trimming took 2 bases from V and 4 from J; bases not matched to a gene: 12. CDR3 DNA: TGTGCCAGCAGTTTAGAAGTACGGCTAGCGGAACCAGATACGCAGTATTTT. Amino acids: CASSLEVRLAEPDTQYF.

About this clonotype: An end of the junction differs from the germline gene, which may be a read error. The chain joins TRBV5-5 to TRBJ1-2, with D possibly TRBD1 on 5 matching bases. Germline CDR1 SGHKS, CDR2 YYEKEE (reference sequence). The CDR3 runs to 14 residues. CDR3 coding DNA: TGCGCCAGCAGCTTGGTTGGGACCCCTGGAGGTGGCACCTTC. Protein sequence: CASSLVGTPGGGTF.

This clonotype was seen many times. V gene TRBV24-1 combines with J gene TRBJ2-7, with 8 bases lining up with TRBD2. The CDR3 is 16 amino acids. V was clipped by 2 bases and J by 3 bases; unmatched bases: 8. Germline V gene sequence: CDR1 KGHDR, CDR2 SFDVKD. In nucleotides, the CDR3 is TGTGCCACCAGTGATTCGGGAGGGACAACATTCTACGAGCAGTACTTC. Protein: CATSDSGGTTFYEQYF.

This clonotype was detected ten times or more. In nucleotides, the CDR3 is TGTGCCAGCAGAACACAGGGGAATCGGGAGACCCAGTACTTC. Translating gives CASRTQGNRETQYF. The chain combines TRBV6-1 with TRBJ2-5, with 7 positions matching TRBD1. The length of the CDR3 is 14 residues. Unmatched junction bases numbered 9, after V lost 6 bases and J lost 5 bases. In germline, CDR1 is MNHNS, CDR2 SASEGT.

This clonotype was seen repeatedly, ten times or more. This rearrangement joins TRBV2 to TRBJ1-1, with D possibly being TRBD1 (5 bases). The CDR3 runs 15 residues. Trimming removed 6 bases at V and 0 bases at J, with 14 bases between. Germline CDR1 reads SNHLY; CDR2 reads FYNNEI. CDR3 coding DNA: TGTGCCAGCAGAGAGACAGAATTCATGAACACTGAAGCTTTCTTT. Its protein product is CASRETEFMNTEAFF.

This clonotype appeared many times. V usage is TRBV24-1 and J usage is TRBJ2-5; D gene unclear. This CDR3 is built from 14 residues. Germline V gene lookup returns CDR1 KGHDR and CDR2 SFDVKD. The germline V and J ends were trimmed by 7 bases and 2 bases, with 13 bases remaining between them. In DNA, the CDR3 is TGTGCCACCAGCGATCGGACCTATCAAGAGACCCAGTACTTC. This sequence encodes CATSDRTYQETQYF.

In its sample, this clonotype was seen a few times. The rearrangement uses TRBV9 and TRBJ2-3; no reliable D call. With 4 bases removed from V and 2 bases from J, the gap between germline ends came to 11 bases. CDR1 and CDR2 from the germline V gene are SGDLS and YYNGEE. The CDR3 consists of 14 residues. For the CDR3, the DNA is TGTGCCAGCAGCATCGACTCAACCACAGATACGCAGTATTTT. This sequence encodes CASSIDSTTDTQYF.

The V gene is TRBV7-6, the J gene TRBJ2-7; 8 bases fit TRBD1. The germline gives CDR1 SGHVS, CDR2 FNYEAQ. Trimming at V came to 0 bases and at J to 3 bases, leaving 7 bases not matched to a gene. The CDR3 runs to 16 residues. CDR3 in amino acids: CASSLAAGQDNYEQYF. CDR3 sequence (DNA): TGTGCCAGCAGCTTAGCTGCGGGACAGGACAACTACGAGCAGTACTTC.